The 32 T cell receptor beta chains in this list originate from one sample, sequenced in a study of T cell repertoires in cytomegalovirus infection. MiXCR, run by TCRdb on the reads, gives a single entry per CDR3 protein. The data show approximately 500,000 distinct CDR3 sequences, 11% seen once. The material sequenced was PBMCs. The receptor source for this set is a human donor in good health (CMV status not recorded). Some clones in this sample may be carry-over from other donors' samples.

With respect to this clonotype: This may be a read error: a much more frequent sequence differs by one nucleotide. This rearrangement joins TRBV19 to TRBJ1-1, with D tentatively TRBD1 (5 bases). This CDR3 is 13 amino acids long. CDR1 and CDR2 from the germline V gene are LNHDA and SQIVND (reference sequence). CDR3 protein: CASNGRANTESFF. The CDR3 nucleotides read TGTGCCAGTAATGGCAGGGCGAACACTGAATCTTTCTTT.

The V gene is TRBV2, the J gene TRBJ2-3; D might be TRBD1 or TRBD2, each matching 5 bases. Germline values: CDR1 SNHLY, CDR2 FYNNEI. The CDR3 runs 15 residues. The V end lost 0 bases, the J end lost 5 bases, and 12 bases lay between the germline ends. CDR3 amino acids: CASSEAGRMGDTQYF. In DNA form, the CDR3 reads TGTGCCAGCAGTGAAGCGGGACGGATGGGAGATACGCAGTATTTT. Using reference TRBV2 and TRBJ2-3 for the parts outside the CDR3, the full variable domain is EPEVTQTPSHQVTQMGQEVILRCVPISNHLYFYWYRQILGQKVEFLVSFYNNEISEKSEIFDDQFSVERPDGSNFTLKIRSTKLEDSAMYFCASSEAGRMGDTQYFGPGTRLTVL.

This clonotype was seen only once. The chain combines TRBV20-1 with TRBJ2-1; the D is unclear. Trimming removed 1 base from V and 0 bases from J, with 7 bases in between. Germline CDR1 reads DFQATT; CDR2 reads SNEGSKA (reference sequence). CDR3 length equals 14 residues. The CDR3 region has the DNA TGCAGTGCTAGAGGGCTAGGCTCCTACAATGAGCAGTTCTTC. This sequence encodes CSARGLGSYNEQFF.

This clonotype turned up a few times. The genes are TRBV29-1 and TRBJ1-5, with 8 bases lining up with TRBD1. Germline V CDR1 and CDR2: SQVTM, ANQGSEA. There are 15 residues in the CDR3. V shed 3 bases and J 6 bases; nucleotides not matched to a gene: 10. The CDR3: CSVDQDRGRGQPQHF. As DNA, the CDR3 is TGCAGCGTTGACCAAGACAGGGGCCGGGGTCAGCCCCAGCATTTT.

This clonotype was found many times. The CDR3, as DNA: TGTGCCAGTAGTATAGCGACTAGCGACAACGAGCAGTACTTC. It encodes CASSIATSDNEQYF. The V gene is TRBV19, the J gene TRBJ2-7; 8 bases are a match to TRBD2. Germline CDR1 reads LNHDA; CDR2 reads SQIVND (reference sequence). V shed 1 base and J 5 bases; nucleotides not matched to a gene: 4. This CDR3 has 14 amino acids. The full variable domain, rest sourced from reference TRBV19 and TRBJ2-7, is DGGITQSPKYLFRKEGQNVTLSCEQNLNHDAMYWYRQDPGQGLRLIYYSQIVNDFQKGDIAEGYSVSREKKESFPLTVTSAQKNPTAFYLCASSIATSDNEQYFGPGTRLTVT.

This clonotype showed up just a few times. CDR3 coding DNA: TGTGCCAGTAGTGGCCTACCCCTGACGACTACAAGCACTGAAGCTTTCTTT. Translation: CASSGLPLTTTSTEAFF. The chain is built from TRBV19 and TRBJ1-1; the D is unclear. In germline, CDR1 is LNHDA, CDR2 SQIVND (reference sequence). This CDR3 region has 17 residues. The germline V and J ends were trimmed by 5 bases and 4 bases, with 23 bases remaining between them.

In this sample, this clonotype turned up many times. The CDR3 region has the DNA TGTGCCAGCAGAGAGAGCTCCTACAATGAGCAGTTCTTC. Translation: CASRESSYNEQFF. V is TRBV27 and J is TRBJ2-1; D remains unclear. Germline V gene lookup returns CDR1 MNHEY and CDR2 SMNVEV (reference sequence). The V and J ends lost 6 bases and 0 bases respectively, with 6 bases between them. This CDR3 spans 13 amino acids.

This clonotype was seen more than once but under ten times. V usage is TRBV30 and J usage is TRBJ2-5; 7 bases agree with TRBD2. Germline CDR1 GTSNPN, CDR2 SVGIG (reference sequence). The CDR3 runs to 16 residues. Germline trimming cut 6 bases from V and 3 bases from J; bases unmatched to any gene: 16. CDR3: CACRVGGSSKKETQYF. CDR3 coding DNA: TGTGCCTGCCGCGTCGGCGGGAGCTCTAAGAAAGAGACCCAGTACTTC.

In its sample, this clonotype was seen many times. The V gene is TRBV7-9, the J gene TRBJ1-1, with D hard to call. V lost 4 bases and J 1 base, leaving 16 bases between the germline ends. Germline V CDR1 and CDR2: SEHNR, FQNEAQ (reference sequence). This CDR3 spans 16 amino acids. In DNA, the CDR3 is TGTGCCAGCAGCTCCCTAGAAGGACGGCGGAACACTGAAGCTTTCTTT. Its translation is CASSSLEGRRNTEAFF.

V is TRBV19 and J is TRBJ1-1, with 9 bases matching TRBD1. This CDR3 region has 14 residues. V was clipped by 4 bases and J by 4 bases; unmatched bases: 4. CDR1 LNHDA and CDR2 SQIVND come from the germline V gene (reference sequence). CDR3 nucleotide sequence: TGTGCCAGTAGTACCCGGGACAGGGCCACTGAAGCTTTCTTT. This sequence encodes CASSTRDRATEAFF.

The chain recombines TRBV2 with TRBJ2-7; TRBD2 might be the D (6 bases). The V and J ends lost 8 bases and 2 bases respectively, with 19 bases between them. This CDR3 has 15 residues. The germline V gene has CDR1 SNHLY and CDR2 FYNNEI. DNA of the CDR3: TGTGCCAGCCAAAAGGAGACTAGGGGCACCTACGAGCAGTACTTC. It translates to CASQKETRGTYEQYF.

This clonotype was seen repeatedly, ten times or more. The V gene is TRBV6-1, the J gene TRBJ1-3; TRBD1 aligns across 8 bases. With V trimmed by 6 bases and J by 3 bases, 7 bases remained unmatched. This CDR3 comprises 15 residues. Germline lookup yields CDR1 MNHNS and CDR2 SASEGT. This chain's CDR3 is CASRLGQVVGNTIYF. The DNA for the CDR3 is TGTGCCAGCAGGCTGGGACAGGTTGTTGGAAACACCATATATTTT.

This clonotype was observed a few times. The CDR3 DNA sequence: TGCAGTGCCCGAGCTGGGAGCGCCGGGGAGCTGTTTTTT. Protein product: CSARAGSAGELFF. The rearrangement uses TRBV20-1 and TRBJ2-2; D is perhaps TRBD2 (5 bases). Germline assignment: CDR1 DFQATT and CDR2 SNEGSKA (reference sequence). V lost 6 bases, J lost 6 bases, and 14 bases lay in between. CDR3 length equals 13 residues.

This clonotype was counted at least ten times. The chain joins TRBV7-8 to TRBJ2-1; no firm D call. The CDR3 has 13 amino acids. With 2 bases removed from V and 4 bases from J, the gap between germline ends came to 6 bases. The germline CDR1 and CDR2 sequences are SGHVS and FQNEAQ. Written as DNA, the CDR3 is TGTGCCAGCAGCTTACAACAGTACAATGAGCAGTTCTTC. Its protein product is CASSLQQYNEQFF.

The rearrangement joins TRBV12-3 or TRBV12-4 to TRBJ2-7, with TRBD2 identical over 10 bases. Trimming at V came to 2 bases and at J to 4 bases, leaving 8 bases not matched to a gene. The CDR3 spans 16 residues. The CDR3 protein is CASSLTSGRARYEQYF. In nucleotides, the CDR3 is TGTGCCAGCAGTTTAACCAGCGGGAGGGCCAGGTACGAGCAGTACTTC.

This clonotype was picked up many times. This chain uses TRBV5-1 with TRBJ2-3, with a tentative D call TRBD2 (5 bases). Trimming cost V 4 bases and J 5 bases, with 14 bases left between them. The CDR3 contains 14 residues. Germline V gene data show CDR1 as SGHRS and CDR2 as YFSETQ. The CDR3 sequence: CASSGMSGKDTQYF. CDR3 coding DNA: TGCGCCAGCAGCGGGATGAGCGGCAAAGATACGCAGTATTTT. The variable domain in full, with the rest retrieved from reference TRBV5-1 and TRBJ2-3, is KAGVTQTPRYLIKTRGQQVTLSCSPISGHRSVSWYQQTPGQGLQFLFEYFSETQRNKGNFPGRFSGRQFSNSRSEMNVSTLELGDSALYLCASSGMSGKDTQYFGPGTRLTVL.

This clonotype showed up many times. This sequence joins TRBV5-5 and TRBJ1-5; D not resolved. Germline V gives CDR1 SGHKS, CDR2 YYEKEE (reference sequence). The CDR3 has 15 residues. The V and J ends lost 0 bases and 2 bases respectively, with 9 bases between them. CDR3 amino acids: CASSLATRGNQPQHF. DNA for the CDR3: TGTGCCAGCAGCTTGGCCACCCGGGGCAATCAGCCCCAGCATTTT.

This clonotype has only a few counts. J is TRBJ1-5 and V is TRBV19; 8 nucleotides align to TRBD1. Germline V gives CDR1 LNHDA, CDR2 SQIVND (reference sequence). V shed 5 bases, J shed 0 bases, and the junction held 9 bases outside the gene matches. The CDR3 extends over 17 amino acids. DNA of the CDR3: TGTGCCAGTAGTGCCCTCCCGGGACAGGATAGCAATCAGCCCCAGCATTTT. It yields the protein CASSALPGQDSNQPQHF.

The rearrangement links TRBV20-1 to TRBJ2-3; unclear D gene. The CDR3 totals 15 residues. CDR1 is DFQATT and CDR2 is SNEGSKA in the germline V gene (reference sequence). V dropped 0 bases and J dropped 0 bases, with 10 bases sitting between them. CDR3 residues: CSARDSRLSTDTQYF. CDR3 bases: TGCAGTGCTAGAGATTCCCGCCTCAGCACAGATACGCAGTATTTT.

Many counts were recorded for this clonotype. The V gene is TRBV7-2, the J gene TRBJ1-2; 7 bases agree with TRBD1. This CDR3 has 15 amino acids. With V trimmed by 6 bases and J by 7 bases, 14 bases remained unmatched. Germline CDR1 is SGHTA and CDR2 is FQGNSA. This chain's CDR3 is CASRLRDRERFGYTF. DNA for the CDR3: TGTGCCAGCAGGTTAAGGGACAGAGAACGTTTTGGCTACACCTTC.

This chain links TRBV5-1 with TRBJ1-4; 7 nucleotides align to TRBD1. The CDR3 is 14 amino acids. V was pared by 5 bases and J by 7 bases, with 8 bases of the junction left unmatched. The germline V gene has CDR1 SGHRS and CDR2 YFSETQ. CDR3 bases: TGCGCCAGCAGGTCCGGGACAGCAACTGAAAAACTGTTTTTT. Translating gives CASRSGTATEKLFF.

The chain joins TRBV6-6 to TRBJ2-3, with TRBD2 identical over 8 bases. V lost 2 bases, J lost 1 base, and 5 bases stayed unmatched. This CDR3 is 16 amino acids long. The V gene's germline CDR1 is MNHNY and CDR2 SVGAGI (reference sequence). The CDR3 spells CASSYTSGGGTDTQYF. CDR3 nucleotides: TGTGCCAGCAGTTACACATCGGGGGGGGGCACAGATACGCAGTATTTT.

In its sample, this clonotype was seen a few times. The chain is built from TRBV27 and TRBJ2-1; 8 bases match TRBD2. The length of the CDR3 is 16 residues. CDR1 and CDR2 (germline): MNHEY, SMNVEV (reference sequence). Unmatched junction bases numbered 11, after V lost 5 bases and J lost 5 bases. The CDR3 DNA follows: TGTGCCAGCAGTCCTTACCGGGGGGGCCCCCACAATGAGCAGTTCTTC. This gives the protein CASSPYRGGPHNEQFF.

The chain uses TRBV4-1 and TRBJ1-5; D gene ambiguous. From germline, CDR1 is MGHRA and CDR2 YSYEKL. The CDR3 is 14 residues long. The ends were cut back, 3 bases at V and 4 bases at J, with 10 bases in the middle. In DNA form, the CDR3 reads TGCGCCAGCAGCCACCCACCGGGAAATCAGCCCCAGCATTTT. Translated, it gives CASSHPPGNQPQHF.

The J gene is TRBJ2-3, the V gene TRBV10-3; 8 bases are a match to TRBD2. The V segment lost 3 bases and the J segment 0 bases; nucleotides outside the gene matches: 2. Germline V gene sequence: CDR1 ENHRY, CDR2 SYGVKD. CDR3 size: 15 residues. In DNA, the CDR3 is TGTGCCATCAGTGATACTAGCGGAAGCACAGATACGCAGTATTTT. It specifies CAISDTSGSTDTQYF.

This clonotype was counted at least ten times. The rearrangement uses TRBV12-5 and TRBJ2-1; D remains unclear. CDR3 length equals 15 residues. The germline V gene has CDR1 LGHNT and CDR2 FRNRAP. Trimming left V 0 bases short and J 3 bases short, with 9 bases between. CDR3 loop: CASGLVLSDYNEQFF. CDR3 nucleotides: TGTGCTAGTGGTTTGGTACTTTCAGACTACAATGAGCAGTTCTTC.

This clonotype was counted ten times or more. DNA for the CDR3: TGTGCCAGCAGTACCGGGACAGGGGAAAAAGCTTTCTTT. This translates into CASSTGTGEKAFF. The chain joins TRBV12-3 or TRBV12-4 to TRBJ1-1, with TRBD1 matching over 10 bases. The CDR3 is made up of 13 amino acids. With 5 bases clipped from V and 9 bases from J, the junction kept 6 bases outside the gene matches.

This clonotype has a count of ten or more. This chain connects TRBV28 to TRBJ2-3; D may be TRBD1 or TRBD2 (5 bases each). The germline V gene has CDR1 MDHEN and CDR2 SYDVKM. This CDR3 has 16 residues. V dropped 7 bases and J dropped 5 bases, with 22 bases sitting between them. The CDR3 DNA sequence: TGTGCCAGCACTCCCGTAGGGACCCTACTGGGAGATACGCAGTATTTT. Amino acid sequence: CASTPVGTLLGDTQYF.

This clonotype showed up many times. The chain is built from TRBV7-9 and TRBJ2-1; D remains unclear. Per germline, CDR1 SEHNR and CDR2 FQNEAQ (reference sequence). The CDR3 contains 12 residues. V lost 3 bases to trimming and J lost 7 bases, with 7 bases between them. The CDR3 bases are TGTGCCAGCAGCTTGGGCCAAAATGAGCAGTTCTTC. It specifies CASSLGQNEQFF.

This clonotype was picked up many times. The gene calls are TRBV28 and TRBJ2-4; 11 positions agree with TRBD2. Germline V gene data show CDR1 as MDHEN and CDR2 as SYDVKM. There are 16 residues in the CDR3. J was trimmed by 2 bases and V by 5 bases; bases with no gene match: 5. CDR3 bases: TGTGCCAGCAGTACTAGCGGGAGAGTAACCAAAAACATTCAGTACTTC. It encodes CASSTSGRVTKNIQYF.

This clonotype was seen ten or more times. This chain uses TRBV7-2 with TRBJ2-1; 7 bases are a match to TRBD2. This CDR3 is 15 amino acids long. The trim removed 2 bases at V and 2 bases at J, leaving 3 bases unmatched. CDR1 and CDR2 from the germline V gene are SGHTA and FQGNSA. The CDR3 loop is CASSLRAGPYNEQFF. The DNA of the CDR3 is TGTGCCAGCAGCTTAAGAGCGGGACCCTACAATGAGCAGTTCTTC.

This clonotype has a handful of counts. The chain uses TRBV4-2 and TRBJ2-7; D unclear. Trimming pared 4 bases from V and 4 bases from J, leaving 17 bases between. Germline CDR1 LGHNA, CDR2 YNFKEQ. CDR3 length equals 15 residues. As DNA, the CDR3 is TGTGCCAGCAGCCCAACCGCGAAAGCGTCTTACGAGCAGTACTTC. This sequence encodes CASSPTAKASYEQYF.